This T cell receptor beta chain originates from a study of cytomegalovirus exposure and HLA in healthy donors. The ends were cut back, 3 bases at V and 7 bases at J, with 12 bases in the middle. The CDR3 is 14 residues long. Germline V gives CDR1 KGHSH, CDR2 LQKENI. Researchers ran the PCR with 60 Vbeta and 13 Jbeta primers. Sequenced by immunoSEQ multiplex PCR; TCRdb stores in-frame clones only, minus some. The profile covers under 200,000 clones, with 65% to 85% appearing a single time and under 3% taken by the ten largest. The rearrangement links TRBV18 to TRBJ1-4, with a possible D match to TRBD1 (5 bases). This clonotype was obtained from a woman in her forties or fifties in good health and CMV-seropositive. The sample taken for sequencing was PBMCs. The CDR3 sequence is CASSPAGNFEKLFF. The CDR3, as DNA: TGTGCCAGCTCACCCGCAGGGAATTTTGAAAAACTGTTTTTT.